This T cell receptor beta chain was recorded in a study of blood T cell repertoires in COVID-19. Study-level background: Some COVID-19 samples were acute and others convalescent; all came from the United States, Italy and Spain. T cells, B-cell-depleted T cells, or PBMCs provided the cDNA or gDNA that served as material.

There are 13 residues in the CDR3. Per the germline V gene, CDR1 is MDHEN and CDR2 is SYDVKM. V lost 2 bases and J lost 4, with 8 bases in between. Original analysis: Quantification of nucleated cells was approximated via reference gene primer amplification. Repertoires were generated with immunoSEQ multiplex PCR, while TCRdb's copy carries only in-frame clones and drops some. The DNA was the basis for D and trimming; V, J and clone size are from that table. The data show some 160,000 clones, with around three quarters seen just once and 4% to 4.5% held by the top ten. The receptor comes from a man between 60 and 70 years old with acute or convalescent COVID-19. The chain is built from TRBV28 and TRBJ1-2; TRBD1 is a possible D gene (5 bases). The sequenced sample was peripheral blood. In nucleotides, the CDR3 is TGTGCCAGCAGTTTAGGGCAGGGCTATGGCTACACCTTC. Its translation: CASSLGQGYGYTF.